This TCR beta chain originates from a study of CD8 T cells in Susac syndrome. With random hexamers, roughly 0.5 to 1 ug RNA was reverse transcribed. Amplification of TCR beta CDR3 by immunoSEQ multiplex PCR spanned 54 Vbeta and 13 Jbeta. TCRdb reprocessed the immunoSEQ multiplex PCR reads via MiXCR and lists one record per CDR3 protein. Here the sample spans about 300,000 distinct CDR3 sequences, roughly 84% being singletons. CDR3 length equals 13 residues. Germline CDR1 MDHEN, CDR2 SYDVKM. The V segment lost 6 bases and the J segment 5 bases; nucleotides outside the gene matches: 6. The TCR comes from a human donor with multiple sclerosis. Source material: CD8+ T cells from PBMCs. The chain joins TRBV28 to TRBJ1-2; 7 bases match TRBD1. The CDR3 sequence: CASRNRGSYGYTF. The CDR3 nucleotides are TGTGCCAGCAGGAACAGGGGCAGTTATGGCTACACCTTC.